This T cell receptor beta chain was sequenced during a study of blood T cell repertoires in COVID-19. The table came from immunoSEQ multiplex PCR; TCRdb's copy has only in-frame clones and leaves some out. The table shows nearly 400,000 clones, with roughly 89% occurring only once. Looked up from germline, CDR1 is MDHEN and CDR2 is SYDVKM. V shed 5 bases and J 7 bases; nucleotides not matched to a gene: 13. The CDR3 sequence is 15 residues long. Either two negative PCRs, clearance, or symptom resolution qualified Cohort 3 donors as recovered. This chain uses TRBV28 with TRBJ1-2; 7 bases are shared with TRBD1. The sequence derives from a woman under 40 who had recovered from COVID-19. The sequenced material came from PBMCs or T cells enriched from blood (not recorded which). The CDR3 reads CASSHQGTARSGYTF. CDR3 nucleotide sequence: TGTGCCAGCAGTCACCAGGGGACAGCGAGAAGTGGCTACACCTTC.